These 9 T cell receptor beta chains originate from one sample sequenced in a study of long-term antiretroviral therapy in people with HIV. Samples were assayed with immunoSEQ v3.0 at survey level. Profiling relied on immunoSEQ multiplex PCR, and the TCRdb table lists in-frame clones only, not all of them. This repertoire shows over 30,000 clones, roughly 80% found once; its top ten account for approximately 3%. The sequencing used unsorted PBMCs, collected 1.9 years after starting antiretroviral therapy. Receptor source: a man aged 18 to 30 with HIV.

The V gene is TRBV30, the J gene TRBJ1-5, with TRBD1 matching 7 bases. CDR1 is GTSNPN, CDR2 SVGIG, per germline (reference sequence). The CDR3 runs to 15 residues. The V segment lost 3 bases and the J segment 9 bases; nucleotides outside the gene matches: 14. The CDR3 nucleotides read TGTGCCTGGAGCCTAGGACAGGTGGCTGGACGGCCCCAGCATTTT. Residues: CAWSLGQVAGRPQHF.

This clone is medium-sized in the sample. J is TRBJ1-1 and V is TRBV6-5; TRBD1 agrees at 7 bases. The germline V gene has CDR1 MNHEY and CDR2 SVGAGI. With V trimmed by 5 bases and J by 7 bases, 7 bases remained unmatched. The CDR3 extends over 13 amino acids. Written as DNA, the CDR3 is TGTGCCAGCAGTGGCGGGACAGCTCATGAAGCTTTCTTT. Translating it yields CASSGGTAHEAFF.

The chain joins TRBV19 to TRBJ1-2, with TRBD1 matching 11 bases. CDR1 and CDR2 (germline): LNHDA, SQIVND (reference sequence). There are 14 residues in the CDR3. V dropped 5 bases and J dropped 6; count of bases not matched to a gene: 5. This CDR3 is CASSPGQGADGYTF. CDR3 bases: TGTGCCAGTAGTCCCGGACAGGGGGCGGATGGCTACACCTTC.

V gene TRBV5-8 combines with J gene TRBJ1-4; D not resolved. The CDR3 loop spans 14 amino acids. V lost 0 bases and J 8 bases, leaving 11 bases between the germline ends. CDR1 SGHTS and CDR2 YDEGEE come from the germline V gene. For the CDR3, the DNA is TGTGCCAGCAGCTTGGGTGCGGCCTCCGAAAAACTGTTTTTT. As protein: CASSLGAASEKLFF.

The V and J genes are TRBV27 and TRBJ1-2; 7 nucleotides match TRBD1. Unmatched junction bases numbered 7, after V lost 3 bases and J lost 6 bases. Germline values: CDR1 MNHEY, CDR2 SMNVEV (reference sequence). The length of the CDR3 is 14 residues. The CDR3 loop reads CASSFSRDSNGYTF. CDR3 nucleotide sequence: TGTGCCAGCAGTTTCTCCCGGGACAGTAATGGCTACACCTTC.

J is TRBJ2-7 and V is TRBV15, with D maybe TRBD1 (9 bases). The CDR3 runs to 16 residues. Per the germline V gene, CDR1 is LNHNV and CDR2 is YYDKDF (reference sequence). The V and J ends lost 3 bases and 3 bases respectively, with 18 bases between them. CDR3 sequence: CATSSPGGTGNYEQYF. DNA for the CDR3: TGTGCCACCAGCAGCCCGGGGGGGACAGGGAACTACGAGCAGTACTTC. Filled out from reference TRBV15 and TRBJ2-7, the complete variable domain reads DAMVIQNPRYQVTQFGKPVTLSCSQTLNHNVMYWYQQKSSQAPKLLFHYYDKDFNNEADTPDNFQSRRPNTSFCFLDIRSPGLGDTAMYLCATSSPGGTGNYEQYFGPGTRLTVT.

This clone was seen a few times. The rearrangement links TRBV19 to TRBJ1-6, with D perhaps TRBD1 (6 bases). This CDR3 region has 14 residues. CDR1 and CDR2 from the germline V gene are LNHDA and SQIVND (reference sequence). V was trimmed by 11 bases and J by 0 bases, leaving 11 bases between them. This CDR3 reads CASRGGSYNSPLHF. In DNA, the CDR3 is TGTGCCTCCAGGGGTGGCTCCTATAATTCACCCCTCCACTTT.

V is TRBV7-3 and J is TRBJ1-1; D not resolved. With 1 base removed from V and 1 base from J, the gap between germline ends came to 4 bases. This CDR3 is built from 13 residues. Germline loops: CDR1 SGHTA, CDR2 FQGTGA. DNA of the CDR3: TGTGCCAGCAGCTTAAGTGCGAACACTGAAGCTTTCTTT. Translated: CASSLSANTEAFF.

The chain couples TRBV4-1 to TRBJ2-7; no clear D. The CDR3 runs to 13 residues. V lost 1 base to trimming and J lost 4 bases, with 8 bases between them. Per the germline V gene, CDR1 is MGHRA and CDR2 is YSYEKL. CDR3 in amino acids: CASSQVFGYEQYV. For the CDR3, the DNA is TGCGCCAGCAGCCAAGTGTTTGGGTACGAGCAGTACGTC.